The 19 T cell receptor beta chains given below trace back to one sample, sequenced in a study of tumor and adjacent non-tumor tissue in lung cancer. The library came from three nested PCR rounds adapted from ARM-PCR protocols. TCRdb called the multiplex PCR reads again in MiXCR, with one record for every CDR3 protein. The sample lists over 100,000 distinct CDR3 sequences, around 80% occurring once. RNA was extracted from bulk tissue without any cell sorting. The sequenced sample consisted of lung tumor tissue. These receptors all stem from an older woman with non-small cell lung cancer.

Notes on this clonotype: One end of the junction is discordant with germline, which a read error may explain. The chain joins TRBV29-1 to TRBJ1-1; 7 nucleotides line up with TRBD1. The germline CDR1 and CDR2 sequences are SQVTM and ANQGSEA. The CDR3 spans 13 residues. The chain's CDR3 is CSARDRTNIEAFF. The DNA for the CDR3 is TGCAGCGCTCGGGACAGAACGAACATTGAAGCTTTCTTT.

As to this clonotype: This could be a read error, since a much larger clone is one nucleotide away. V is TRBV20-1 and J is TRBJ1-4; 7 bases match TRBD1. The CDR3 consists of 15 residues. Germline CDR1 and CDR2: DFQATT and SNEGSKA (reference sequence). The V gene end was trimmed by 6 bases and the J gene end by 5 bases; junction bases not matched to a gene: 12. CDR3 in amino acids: CSAARSGQRNEKLFF. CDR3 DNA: TGCAGTGCCGCTAGGTCGGGACAGAGAAATGAAAAACTGTTTTTT.

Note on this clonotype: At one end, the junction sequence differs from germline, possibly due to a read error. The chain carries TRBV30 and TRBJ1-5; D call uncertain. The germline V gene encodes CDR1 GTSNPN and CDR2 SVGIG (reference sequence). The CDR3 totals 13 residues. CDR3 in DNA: TGTGCCTGGAGTGTGAGGCGGGAACAGCCTCAGCATTTT. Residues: CAWSVRREQPQHF.

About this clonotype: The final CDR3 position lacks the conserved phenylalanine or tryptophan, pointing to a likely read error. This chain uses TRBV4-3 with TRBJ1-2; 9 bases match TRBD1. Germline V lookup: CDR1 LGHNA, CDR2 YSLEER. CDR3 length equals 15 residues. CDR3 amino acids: CASSQEQGAHHGYTS. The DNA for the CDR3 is TGTGCCAGCAGCCAAGAACAGGGGGCGCATCATGGCTACACCTCC.

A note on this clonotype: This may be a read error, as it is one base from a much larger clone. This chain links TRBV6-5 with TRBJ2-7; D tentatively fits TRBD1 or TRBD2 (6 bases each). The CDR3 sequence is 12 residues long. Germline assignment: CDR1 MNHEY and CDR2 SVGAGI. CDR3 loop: CPSKSGAGREFF. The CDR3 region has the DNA TGTCCCAGCAAATCGGGGGCTGGCAGGGAGTTCTTC.

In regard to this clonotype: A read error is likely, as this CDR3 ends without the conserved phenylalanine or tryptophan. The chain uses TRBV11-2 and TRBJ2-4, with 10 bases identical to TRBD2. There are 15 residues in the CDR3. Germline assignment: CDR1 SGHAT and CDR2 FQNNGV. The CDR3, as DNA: TGTGCCAGCAGCTCCCGAACTAGCGGGAAAAATATTCAGTACTTA. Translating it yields CASSSRTSGKNIQYL.

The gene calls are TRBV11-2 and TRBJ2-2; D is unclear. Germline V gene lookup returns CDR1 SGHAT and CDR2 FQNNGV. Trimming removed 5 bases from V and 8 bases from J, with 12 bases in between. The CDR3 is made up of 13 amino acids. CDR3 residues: CASSPRWAGELFF. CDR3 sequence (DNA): TGTGCCAGCAGCCCTCGGTGGGCTGGGGAGCTGTTTTTT.

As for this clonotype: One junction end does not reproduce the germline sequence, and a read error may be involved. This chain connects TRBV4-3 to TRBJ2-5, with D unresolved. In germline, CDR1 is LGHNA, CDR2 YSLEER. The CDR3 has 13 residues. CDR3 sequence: CASSQDPQEAQYF. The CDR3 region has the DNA TGCGCCAGCAGCCAAGATCCCCAAGAGGCCCAGTACTTC.

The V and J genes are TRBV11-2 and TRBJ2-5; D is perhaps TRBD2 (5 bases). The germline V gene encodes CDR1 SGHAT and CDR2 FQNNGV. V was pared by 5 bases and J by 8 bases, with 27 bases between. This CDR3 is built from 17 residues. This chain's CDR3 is CASSRPPSGFIQGTQYF. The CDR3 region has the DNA TGTGCCAGCAGCCGCCCGCCCAGCGGATTTATCCAAGGAACCCAGTACTTC. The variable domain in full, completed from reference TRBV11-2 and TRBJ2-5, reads EAGVAQSPRYKIIEKRQSVAFWCNPISGHATLYWYQQILGQGPKLLIQFQNNGVVDDSQLPKDRFSAERLKGVDSTLKIQPAKLEDSAVYLCASSRPPSGFIQGTQYFGPGTRLLVL.

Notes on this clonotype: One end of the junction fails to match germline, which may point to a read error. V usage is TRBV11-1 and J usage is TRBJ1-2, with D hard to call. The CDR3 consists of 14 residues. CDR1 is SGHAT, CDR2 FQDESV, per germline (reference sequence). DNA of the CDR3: TGTGCCAGCAACTCACATGGCCCGCTCTATGGCTACAACTTC. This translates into CASNSHGPLYGYNF.

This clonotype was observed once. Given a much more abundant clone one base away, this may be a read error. DNA for the CDR3: TGCGCCAGCAGCCAAGATAAGAGCCCCATGGGGGAGCAGTTCTTC. Translated: CASSQDKSPMGEQFF. The chain has TRBV4-1 and TRBJ2-1; D is ambiguous. This CDR3 is 15 amino acids long. Germline values: CDR1 MGHRA, CDR2 YSYEKL. The V end was cut by 0 bases, the J end by 10 bases, with 16 bases between.

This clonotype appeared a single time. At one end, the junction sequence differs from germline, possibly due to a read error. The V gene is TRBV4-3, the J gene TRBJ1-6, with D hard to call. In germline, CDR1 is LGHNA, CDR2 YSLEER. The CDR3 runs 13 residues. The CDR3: CASSQDSDSPLHF. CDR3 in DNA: TGTGCCAGTAGCCAAGATTCTGACTCACCCCTCCACTTT.

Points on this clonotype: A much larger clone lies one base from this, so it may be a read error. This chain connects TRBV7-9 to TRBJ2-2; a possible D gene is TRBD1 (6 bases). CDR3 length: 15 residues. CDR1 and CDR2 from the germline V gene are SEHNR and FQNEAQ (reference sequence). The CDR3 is CASSPRSTGLEEMFF. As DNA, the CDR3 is TGTGCCAGCAGCCCCCGGAGTACAGGGTTGGAGGAGATGTTTTTT.

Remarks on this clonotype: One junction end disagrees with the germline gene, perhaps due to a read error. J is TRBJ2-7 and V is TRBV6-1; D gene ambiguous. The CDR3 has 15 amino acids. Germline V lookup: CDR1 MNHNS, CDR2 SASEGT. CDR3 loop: CDSSEPMGSWDEQYF. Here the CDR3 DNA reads TGTGACAGCAGTGAACCGATGGGCTCCTGGGACGAGCAGTACTTC.

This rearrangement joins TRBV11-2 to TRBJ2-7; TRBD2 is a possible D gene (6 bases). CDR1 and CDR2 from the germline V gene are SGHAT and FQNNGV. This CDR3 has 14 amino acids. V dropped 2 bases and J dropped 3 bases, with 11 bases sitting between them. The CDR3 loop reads CASSLQLASYEQYF. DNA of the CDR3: TGTGCCAGCAGCTTACAACTAGCTAGCTACGAGCAGTACTTC. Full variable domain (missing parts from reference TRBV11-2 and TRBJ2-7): EAGVAQSPRYKIIEKRQSVAFWCNPISGHATLYWYQQILGQGPKLLIQFQNNGVVDDSQLPKDRFSAERLKGVDSTLKIQPAKLEDSAVYLCASSLQLASYEQYFGPGTRLTVT.

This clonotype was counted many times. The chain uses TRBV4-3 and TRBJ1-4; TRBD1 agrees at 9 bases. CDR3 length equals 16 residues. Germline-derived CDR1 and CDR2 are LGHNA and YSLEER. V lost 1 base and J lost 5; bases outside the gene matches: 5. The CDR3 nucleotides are TGCGCCAGCAGCCAAGCCGAAGGGACAGGGAATGAAAAACTGTTTTTT. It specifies CASSQAEGTGNEKLFF.

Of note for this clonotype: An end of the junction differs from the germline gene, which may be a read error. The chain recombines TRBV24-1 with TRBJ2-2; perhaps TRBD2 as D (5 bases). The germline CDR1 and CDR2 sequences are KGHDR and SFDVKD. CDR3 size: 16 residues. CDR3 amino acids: CATSELGTANTGELLF. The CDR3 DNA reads TGTGCCACCAGTGAACTTGGAACAGCGAACACCGGGGAGCTGTTATTT.

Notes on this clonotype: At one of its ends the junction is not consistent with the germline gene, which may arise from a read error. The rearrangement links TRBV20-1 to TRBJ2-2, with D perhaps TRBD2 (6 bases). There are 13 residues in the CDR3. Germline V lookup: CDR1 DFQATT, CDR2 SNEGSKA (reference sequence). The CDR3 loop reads CSARAKTAGGLFF. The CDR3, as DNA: TGCAGTGCTAGGGCAAAAACTGCCGGGGGGCTGTTTTTT.

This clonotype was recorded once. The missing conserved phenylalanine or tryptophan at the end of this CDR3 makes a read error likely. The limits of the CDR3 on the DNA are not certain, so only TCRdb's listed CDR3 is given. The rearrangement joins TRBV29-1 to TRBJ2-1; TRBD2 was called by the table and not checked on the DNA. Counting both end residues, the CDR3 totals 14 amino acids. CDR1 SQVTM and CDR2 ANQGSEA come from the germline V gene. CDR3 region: CKVEPSGKLNERFV.